This TCR beta chain was sequenced for a study of shared clonotypes between healthy human individuals. General study findings and limits: Across subsets, estimated richness was generally greater for naive than for memory populations. Among non-shared clonotypes, generation probabilities were lower than among those shared by all four donors.

Concerning this clone: Its antigen remains unknown.

Original analysis: Sequence data from immunoSEQ were junction-only and lacked quality scores; consequently, filtering differed. The repertoire was sequenced with immunoSEQ multiplex PCR; TCRdb's copy has only in-frame clones and lacks some. The V and J calls and clone size were taken over from that table, and D and trimming were inferred from the DNA. The sample holds under 1,100,000 clones; about 84% are singletons and the top ten take 0.55% to 0.7%. The CDR3 extends over 15 amino acids. Germline V CDR1 and CDR2: SGHVS, FQNEAQ. V was trimmed by 5 bases and J by 0 bases, leaving 13 bases between them.

V is TRBV7-8 and J is TRBJ1-1; D gene ambiguous. The sequencing sample was made of memory CD4+ T cells from PBMCs. Described subset: CD45RA-negative fraction. The sequence was obtained from a man younger than 30 in good health. Some clones in this sample may be carry-over from other donors' samples. The CDR3 sequence: CASSGLAPMNTEAFF. In DNA form, the CDR3 reads TGTGCCAGCAGCGGTCTGGCCCCTATGAACACTGAAGCTTTCTTT. The full variable domain, completed using reference TRBV7-8 and TRBJ1-1, is GAGVSQSPRYKVAKRGQDVALRCDPISGHVSLFWYQQALGQGPEFLTYFQNEAQLDKSGLPSDRFFAERPEGSVSTLKIQRTQQEDSAVYLCASSGLAPMNTEAFFGQGTRLTVV.